This TCR beta chain was identified during a study of blood T cell repertoires in COVID-19. The V and J ends lost 1 base and 2 bases respectively, with 6 bases between them. In germline, CDR1 is SGHTS, CDR2 YDEGEE. This CDR3 is 13 amino acids long. Method: immunoSEQ multiplex PCR; TCRdb's copy keeps in-frame clones and lacks some. The repertoire has around 150,000 clones, about 83% of them found once; the top ten carry 3.5% to 4.5%. The gene calls are TRBV5-8 and TRBJ2-5, with D maybe TRBD2 (5 bases). The material sequenced was peripheral blood. The clonotype was recovered from a woman between 35 and 50 years old with acute or convalescent COVID-19. The chain's CDR3 is CASSLWEQETQYF. The CDR3 DNA reads as TGTGCCAGCAGCTTGTGGGAGCAAGAGACCCAGTACTTC.